The T cell receptor (beta chain) under discussion was sequenced for a study of T cells in Graves' hyperthyroidism and ophthalmopathy. Study-wide points: Blood also carried most thyroid clonotypes expanded above 0.001.

What was amplified from RNA transcripts were TCR beta CDR3 regions. The HTBI set primed first-round TCR CDR3 RT-PCR. TCRdb reprocessed the multiplex PCR reads via MiXCR and lists one record per CDR3 protein. The profile shows roughly 510,000 distinct CDR3 sequences, over 35% of them singletons. This clonotype has just a few counts. Its antigen remains unidentified. The trim removed 7 bases at V and 6 bases at J, leaving 10 bases unmatched. Germline lookup yields CDR1 DFQATT and CDR2 SNEGSKA (reference sequence). CDR3 length: 14 residues. This TCR was recovered from an adult woman with Graves' disease, either hyperthyroidism or ophthalmopathy (not recorded which). This sequence joins TRBV20-1 and TRBJ2-2; 8 bases match TRBD2. Input material: peripheral blood or thyroid tissue (not recorded which). CDR3 sequence: CSVVAGGIAGELFF. CDR3 nucleotide sequence: TGCAGTGTCGTCGCGGGAGGAATCGCCGGGGAGCTGTTTTTT.